In its sample, the clone carrying this TCR beta chain was seen once. This entry is derived from a study of read filtering for tumor transcriptome and immune sequencing. Across the whole study: DNase treatment preceded whole-transcriptome library preparation. RNA-seq yielded only about 75 to 1273 TCR reads, IR-seq about 4 to 10.27 million.

The CDR3 is 13 amino acids. V was cut by 4 bases and J by 2 bases, with 8 bases left in between. Germline assignment: CDR1 SEHNR and CDR2 FQNEAQ (reference sequence). Molecular barcoded adaptors covering alpha/delta and beta/gamma chains were used on roughly 400 ng RNA. Each CDR3 protein is one row after TCRdb ran MiXCR on the reads. The data show around 2,500 distinct CDR3 sequences, 65% seen once. The source is a donor aged 40 or over with multiple myeloma. This table probably holds off-target reads from a library built for another chain. Sequences were obtained from a population of CD138-negative cells sorted from bone marrow. V usage is TRBV7-9 and J usage is TRBJ1-1; D might be TRBD1 (5 bases). The CDR3 is CASSSRVNTEAFF. CDR3 DNA: TGTGCCAGCAGCTCCAGGGTTAACACTGAAGCTTTCTTT. The variable domain in full, with the rest retrieved from reference TRBV7-9 and TRBJ1-1, is DTGVSQNPRHKITKRGQNVTFRCDPISEHNRLYWYRQTLGQGPEFLTYFQNEAQLEKSRLLSDRFSAERPKGSFSTLEIQRTEQGDSAMYLCASSSRVNTEAFFGQGTRLTVV.